Detailed here is one T cell receptor (beta chain). Its antigen is still unknown. Germline CDR1 and CDR2: SGHRS and YFSETQ. The J segment lost 5 bases and the V segment lost 4 bases, leaving 11 bases of the junction unmatched. The CDR3 extends over 15 amino acids. The source material, RNA transcripts, was used to amplify TCR beta CDR3 regions. TCR CDR3 regions were first amplified by RT-PCR with HTBI primers. TCRdb re-called the multiplex PCR reads through MiXCR, storing one row per CDR3 protein. This table has fewer than 250,000 distinct CDR3 sequences, about a sixth appearing once. Lactation, pregnancy, other autoimmune disease or uncontrolled infection led to exclusion of patients. These data are taken from a study of T cells in Graves' hyperthyroidism and ophthalmopathy. Study-wide findings and caveats: Blood samples included most of the expanded thyroid clonotypes exceeding 0.001.

The sample was blood. The sequence came from a woman under 30 with Graves' ophthalmopathy. The chain recombines TRBV5-1 with TRBJ2-7, with 8 bases lining up with TRBD1. CDR3 nucleotide sequence: TGCGCCAGCAGCCCGCTCGGGAACAGGGGGGACGAGCAGTACTTC. Protein sequence: CASSPLGNRGDEQYF.